These 25 T cell receptor beta chains share one sample of origin, sequenced in a study of cytomegalovirus exposure and HLA in healthy donors. Sequencing was performed with immunoSEQ multiplex PCR; in TCRdb, only in-frame clones are kept and a portion is missing. In the table there are about 310,000 clones, roughly 86% of which are singletons. Sequenced input: PBMCs. The source of these receptors is a man between 25 and 39 years old in good health and CMV-seronegative.

The genes are TRBV5-1 and TRBJ1-3, with a weak D call TRBD1 (6 bases). The V and J ends lost 6 bases and 3 bases respectively, with 22 bases between them. The germline V gene encodes CDR1 SGHRS and CDR2 YFSETQ. This CDR3 region has 17 residues. As DNA, the CDR3 is TGCGCCAGCAACCTTCCCCGGGACAAGTTTTTTGGAAACACCATATATTTT. It specifies CASNLPRDKFFGNTIYF.

The chain has TRBV7-2 and TRBJ1-2; 12 bases align to TRBD1. V lost 6 bases, J lost 6 bases, and 8 bases stayed unmatched. Per the germline V gene, CDR1 is SGHTA and CDR2 is FQGNSA. The CDR3 spans 15 residues. As DNA, the CDR3 is TGTGCCAGCAGGAGGGGCGGGACAGGGGGCCATGGCTACACCTTC. Translating gives CASRRGGTGGHGYTF.

This chain links TRBV15 with TRBJ2-1; 9 bases fit TRBD1. The V gene end was trimmed by 3 bases and the J gene end by 0 bases; junction bases not matched to a gene: 3. The CDR3 extends over 16 amino acids. The germline V gene encodes CDR1 LNHNV and CDR2 YYDKDF (reference sequence). CDR3 sequence (DNA): TGTGCCACCAGCAGCGGGACAGGGAGCTCCTACAATGAGCAGTTCTTC. Amino acid sequence: CATSSGTGSSYNEQFF.

This clone was seen once. The genes are TRBV18 and TRBJ2-5; 8 nucleotides line up with TRBD1. Germline V lookup: CDR1 KGHSH, CDR2 LQKENI. V was pared by 4 bases and J by 5 bases, with 12 bases of the junction left unmatched. This CDR3 contains 16 residues. CDR3 in DNA: TGTGCCAGCTCACAAGCCGGGACAGGTCCGGGCGAGACCCAGTACTTC. Its translation: CASSQAGTGPGETQYF.

This clone showed up just a few times. The rearrangement joins TRBV29-1 to TRBJ1-2, with D unclear. Germline CDR1 SQVTM, CDR2 ANQGSEA. This CDR3 is built from 11 residues. With 7 bases removed from V and 5 bases from J, the gap between germline ends came to 11 bases. The CDR3 DNA reads TGCAGCGACTGGACGGGGTATGGCTACACCTTC. Encoded protein: CSDWTGYGYTF.

The chain employs TRBV19 and TRBJ1-1; 7 bases map to TRBD1. This CDR3 has 14 residues. The germline V gene encodes CDR1 LNHDA and CDR2 SQIVND (reference sequence). Trimming cost V 2 bases and J 4 bases; bases outside gene matches: 4. The CDR3 nucleotides are TGTGCCAGTAGTATAACAGGGGAGGTCACTGAAGCTTTCTTT. Protein: CASSITGEVTEAFF.

The sample holds one count of this clone. The chain recombines TRBV9 with TRBJ2-3, with 8 bases matching TRBD2. The CDR3 consists of 16 residues. The V segment lost 1 base and the J segment 0 bases; nucleotides outside the gene matches: 4. Germline lookup yields CDR1 SGDLS and CDR2 YYNGEE. The CDR3 region has the DNA TGTGCCAGCAGCGTAAGGGCGGGGGGAAGCACAGATACGCAGTATTTT. This encodes CASSVRAGGSTDTQYF.

V is TRBV5-6 and J is TRBJ2-1; 7 nucleotides line up with TRBD1. The length of the CDR3 is 18 residues. Germline V gives CDR1 SGHDT, CDR2 YYEEEE. V was clipped by 6 bases and J by 0 bases; unmatched bases: 15. In nucleotides, the CDR3 is TGTGCCAGCAAGGTATTCGGGACAGTCTCCAGCTCCTACAATGAGCAGTTCTTC. It yields the protein CASKVFGTVSSSYNEQFF.

This chain joins TRBV6-1 and TRBJ1-1; TRBD1 agrees at 11 bases. CDR3 length: 14 amino acids. CDR1 and CDR2 (germline): MNHNS, SASEGT. Unmatched junction bases numbered 6, after V lost 7 bases and J lost 5 bases. The CDR3: CASTDRGRGTEAFF. Here the CDR3 DNA reads TGTGCCAGCACGGACAGGGGGCGCGGGACTGAAGCTTTCTTT.

CDR3 region: CASSQDRSGWEQYF. The CDR3, as DNA: TGCGCCAGCAGCCAAGATCGGAGCGGCTGGGAGCAGTACTTC. The V gene is TRBV4-3, the J gene TRBJ2-7, with D possibly TRBD2 on 5 matching bases. The CDR3 is 14 residues long. Germline CDR1 and CDR2: LGHNA and YSLEER. V was clipped by 0 bases and J by 7 bases, with 13 bases between them.

The chain combines TRBV28 with TRBJ1-4; TRBD1 agrees at 7 bases. The CDR3 spans 17 residues. Germline V lookup: CDR1 MDHEN, CDR2 SYDVKM. With 5 bases clipped from V and 4 bases from J, the junction kept 13 bases outside the gene matches. The chain's CDR3 is CASSLPGQSLLNEKLFF. The CDR3 DNA follows: TGTGCCAGCAGTCTTCCGGGACAGTCCCTCCTTAATGAAAAACTGTTTTTT. Using reference TRBV28 and TRBJ1-4 for the parts outside the CDR3, the full variable domain is DVKVTQSSRYLVKRTGEKVFLECVQDMDHENMFWYRQDPGLGLRLIYFSYDVKMKEKGDIPEGYSVSREKKERFSLILESASTNQTSMYLCASSLPGQSLLNEKLFFGSGTQLSVL.

The chain employs TRBV18 and TRBJ2-1; 7 bases fit TRBD2. Trimming removed 3 bases from V and 6 bases from J; junction bases left unmatched: 5. The germline CDR1 and CDR2 sequences are KGHSH and LQKENI. The CDR3 covers 14 residues. DNA for the CDR3: TGTGCCAGCTCACCTGGACTAGTTGGCAATGAGCAGTTCTTC. Amino acid sequence: CASSPGLVGNEQFF.

The CDR3 protein is CASSDNDILDFHIKSYEQYF. CDR3 nucleotide sequence: TGTGCCAGCTCGGACAACGACATTCTCGATTTCCATATAAAATCCTACGAGCAGTACTTC. The V gene is TRBV6-4, the J gene TRBJ2-7; D might be TRBD1 (5 bases). V was clipped by 8 bases and J by 1 base, with 33 bases between them. Germline lookup yields CDR1 MRHNA and CDR2 SNTAGT. The CDR3 totals 20 residues.

The count of this clone is one. The rearrangement uses TRBV6-5 and TRBJ2-1, with TRBD2 matching over 8 bases. V lost 6 bases to trimming and J lost 2 bases; unmatched junction nucleotides: 6. Germline CDR1 and CDR2: MNHEY and SVGAGI. This CDR3 contains 15 residues. The CDR3 spells CASRLTGGPYNEQFF. Written as DNA, the CDR3 is TGTGCCAGCAGATTGACGGGGGGGCCCTACAATGAGCAGTTCTTC.

The chain recombines TRBV5-5 with TRBJ1-3; no reliable D call. Trimming pared 5 bases from V and 0 bases from J, leaving 9 bases between. Germline V gene lookup returns CDR1 SGHKS and CDR2 YYEKEE (reference sequence). The CDR3 covers 14 residues. In DNA, the CDR3 is TGTGCCAGCAGTTTTCCCTACTCTGGAAACACCATATATTTT. This sequence encodes CASSFPYSGNTIYF.

The CDR3 nucleotides read TGCAGCGCAAAAATCCGGGACAGGGGTTACGAGCAGTACTTC. Its translation: CSAKIRDRGYEQYF. V usage is TRBV29-1 and J usage is TRBJ2-7; 10 bases are a match to TRBD1. Germline values: CDR1 SQVTM, CDR2 ANQGSEA. The CDR3 runs to 14 residues. The V segment lost 7 bases and the J segment 4 bases; nucleotides outside the gene matches: 10.

The CDR3 loop reads CASSSRTLNTEAFF. DNA for the CDR3: TGTGCCAGCAGCTCCCGTACATTGAACACTGAAGCTTTCTTT. This sequence joins TRBV5-5 and TRBJ1-1; D is undetermined. Trimming removed 3 bases at V and 0 bases at J, with 9 bases between. Germline loops: CDR1 SGHKS, CDR2 YYEKEE (reference sequence). CDR3 size: 14 residues.

The V call is TRBV7-2, the J call TRBJ1-2; 8 bases fit TRBD1. Germline assignment: CDR1 SGHTA and CDR2 FQGNSA. Trimming at V came to 6 bases and at J to 3 bases, leaving 9 bases not matched to a gene. This CDR3 comprises 15 residues. In DNA, the CDR3 is TGTGCCAGCAGGTCTTATCCAGGGGGCGACTATGGCTACACCTTC. The encoded protein is CASRSYPGGDYGYTF.

This chain's CDR3 is CASSPLNRLAGNTQYF. CDR3 bases: TGTGCCAGCAGCCCCCTGAACAGACTAGCGGGTAATACGCAGTATTTT. This sequence joins TRBV11-2 and TRBJ2-3; 10 nucleotides line up with TRBD2. V lost 5 bases to trimming and J lost 7 bases; unmatched junction nucleotides: 12. Germline CDR1 and CDR2: SGHAT and FQNNGV. This CDR3 is built from 16 residues.

This chain connects TRBV30 to TRBJ2-3; D unresolved. Trimming removed 4 bases from V and 1 base from J, with 6 bases in between. This CDR3 contains 12 residues. The germline V gene encodes CDR1 GTSNPN and CDR2 SVGIG (reference sequence). Here the CDR3 DNA reads TGTGCCTGGAATCTAGGCACAGATACGCAGTATTTT. Translating it yields CAWNLGTDTQYF.

The chain couples TRBV30 to TRBJ2-1; possible D gene TRBD2, 5 bases. This CDR3 comprises 11 residues. Germline loops: CDR1 GTSNPN, CDR2 SVGIG (reference sequence). V was cut by 7 bases and J by 15 bases, with 19 bases left in between. The DNA of the CDR3 is TGTGCCTTCCACCTAGAGGGATGGGGGTTCTTC. Protein product: CAFHLEGWGFF. Supplemented by reference TRBV30 and TRBJ2-1, the full variable domain reads SQTIHQWPATLVQPVGSPLSLECTVEGTSNPNLYWYRQAAGRGLQLLFYSVGIGQISSEVPQNLSASRPQDRQFILSSKKLLLSDSGFYLCAFHLEGWGFFGPGTRLTVL.

The chain carries TRBV18 and TRBJ1-5; 8 bases are a match to TRBD1. The V segment lost 4 bases and the J segment 5 bases; nucleotides outside the gene matches: 4. Germline CDR1 and CDR2: KGHSH and LQKENI. The CDR3 totals 14 residues. The CDR3 nucleotides read TGTGCCAGCTCACGGACAGGGCGATATCAGCCCCAGCATTTT. This sequence encodes CASSRTGRYQPQHF.

This clone was observed a few times. The gene calls are TRBV27 and TRBJ2-7; 9 bases agree with TRBD1. With 5 bases clipped from V and 2 bases from J, the junction kept 4 bases outside the gene matches. Germline lookup yields CDR1 MNHEY and CDR2 SMNVEV (reference sequence). The CDR3 spans 14 residues. CDR3 sequence reads: CASSPRTGAYEQYF. For the CDR3, the DNA is TGTGCCAGCAGTCCGCGGACAGGGGCCTACGAGCAGTACTTC.

V usage is TRBV5-5 and J usage is TRBJ1-2; unclear D gene. The CDR3 runs 12 residues. V dropped 6 bases and J dropped 0 bases, with 6 bases sitting between them. Per the germline V gene, CDR1 is SGHKS and CDR2 is YYEKEE (reference sequence). This CDR3 reads CASTGSNYGYTF. CDR3 coding DNA: TGTGCCAGCACGGGATCTAACTATGGCTACACCTTC.

The chain is built from TRBV10-1 and TRBJ2-7; TRBD1 matches 7 bases. Germline V gene lookup returns CDR1 WNHNN and CDR2 SYGVQD (reference sequence). The CDR3 spans 14 residues. Losses at the gene ends were 6 bases for V and 0 bases for J; bases not matched to a gene: 5. The CDR3 coding sequence is TGCGCCAGCAGAACGACAGGGAGCTCCTACGAGCAGTACTTC. Its translation is CASRTTGSSYEQYF.